Detailed here is one TCR beta chain. Clones were read by immunoSEQ multiplex PCR, and TCRdb kept only the in-frame ones, dropping some. The sample consists of under 75,000 clones, around 90% of them appearing once. This specimen belongs to a study of T cell changes during pregnancy in multiple sclerosis. In germline, CDR1 is MGHRA, CDR2 YSYEKL. Between the trimmed V and J ends, which lost 5 bases and 8 bases, there was a span of 15 bases. This CDR3 has 14 residues. The rearrangement joins TRBV4-1 to TRBJ1-4; D call uncertain. The sequence was obtained from a female donor with multiple sclerosis, enrolled in a pregnancy study. The source material was CD4+ T cells from peripheral blood mononuclear cells, sampled after pregnancy. For the CDR3, the DNA is TGCGCCAGCAGCTACGGGGAATTGAACGAAAAACTGTTTTTT. Translation: CASSYGELNEKLFF.